This T cell receptor (beta chain) originates from a study of blood T cells in healthy people across ages. Study conclusions and caveats: Because donor CMV status was unknown, expanded clonotype changes were possibly confounded. Estimates of total diversity, which came from one million sequenced T cells, were considered to be underestimates. Diversity was higher, and naive CD4+ cells more numerous, in long-lived donors than in aged donors.

The CDR3 loop spans 14 amino acids. With 3 bases removed from V and 0 bases from J, the gap between germline ends came to 8 bases. The germline CDR1 and CDR2 sequences are DFQATT and SNEGSKA (reference sequence). Notes on this clonotype: Its antigen is unidentified.

The use of a sample-barcoded 5' primer and a J-beta primer mix characterized a second PCR of about 6 to 12 cycles. TCRdb reprocessed the 5' RACE reads via MiXCR and lists one record per CDR3 protein. The table shows hundreds of thousands of distinct CDR3 sequences, with approximately 50% occurring only once. This clonotype was obtained from a woman in her sixties in good health. What was sequenced was blood. The chain links TRBV20-1 to TRBJ2-2, with D tentatively TRBD2 (6 bases). In DNA, the CDR3 is TGCAGTGCTAGGGGGGAGGCGAACACCGGGGAGCTGTTTTTT. Amino acids: CSARGEANTGELFF.